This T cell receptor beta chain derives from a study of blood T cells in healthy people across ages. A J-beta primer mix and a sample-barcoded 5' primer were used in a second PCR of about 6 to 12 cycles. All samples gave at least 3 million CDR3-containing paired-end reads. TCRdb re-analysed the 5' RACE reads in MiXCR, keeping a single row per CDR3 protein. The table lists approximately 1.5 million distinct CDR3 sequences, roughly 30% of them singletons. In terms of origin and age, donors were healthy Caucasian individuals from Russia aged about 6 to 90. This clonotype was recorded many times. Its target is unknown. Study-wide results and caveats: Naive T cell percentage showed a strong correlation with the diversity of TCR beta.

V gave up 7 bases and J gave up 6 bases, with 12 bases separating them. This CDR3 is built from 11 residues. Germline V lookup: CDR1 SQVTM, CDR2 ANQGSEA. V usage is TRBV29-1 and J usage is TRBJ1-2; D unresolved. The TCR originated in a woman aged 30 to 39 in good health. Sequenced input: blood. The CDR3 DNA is TGCAGCGCAGCAGACTCCGATGGCTACACCTTC. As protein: CSAADSDGYTF.